These 10 T cell receptor beta chains originate from one sample sequenced in a study of T cells in Graves' hyperthyroidism and ophthalmopathy. Using RNA transcripts as the source, TCR beta CDR3 regions were amplified. During a first-round RT-PCR of the TCR CDR3, the HTBI primer set was used. One entry per CDR3 protein results from TCRdb running MiXCR on the multiplex PCR reads. The table lists about 530,000 distinct CDR3 sequences, roughly a sixth of them singletons. The sequencing sample was made of blood. The receptor source for this set is a woman between 18 and 29 years old with Graves' ophthalmopathy.

In its sample, this clonotype was seen a few times. The rearrangement uses TRBV12-3 or TRBV12-4 and TRBJ2-5; no clear D. There are 14 residues in the CDR3. V lost 0 bases and J 1 base, leaving 6 bases between the germline ends. The CDR3 reads CASSLASAQETQYF. The CDR3, as DNA: TGTGCCAGCAGTTTAGCGTCTGCCCAAGAGACCCAGTACTTC.

This clonotype has a count of ten or more. The V and J genes are TRBV3-1 and TRBJ2-1; D call uncertain. The V gene's germline CDR1 is LGHDT and CDR2 YNNKEL (reference sequence). CDR3 length: 14 residues. V shed 0 bases and J shed 7 bases, with 10 bases lying between them. The CDR3 sequence: CASSQEAGPNEQFF. The CDR3, as DNA: TGTGCCAGCAGCCAAGAAGCAGGTCCTAATGAGCAGTTCTTC.

The gene calls are TRBV9 and TRBJ2-5; 11 bases are shared with TRBD2. From germline, CDR1 is SGDLS and CDR2 YYNGEE. The ends lost 0 bases at V and 4 bases at J; junction bases unmatched: 14. The CDR3 is made up of 19 amino acids. The CDR3 spells CASSVGVSGGVRRGETQYF. CDR3 nucleotide sequence: TGTGCCAGCAGCGTAGGGGTTAGCGGGGGGGTCAGGCGTGGAGAGACCCAGTACTTC.

This clonotype was detected many times. This chain uses TRBV18 with TRBJ2-7; TRBD2 might be the D (5 bases). Germline-derived CDR1 and CDR2 are KGHSH and LQKENI. The CDR3 is 13 residues long. V gave up 3 bases and J gave up 4 bases, with 10 bases separating them. The CDR3: CASSPLTGYEQYF. The CDR3 DNA reads as TGTGCCAGCTCACCGTTAACGGGGTACGAGCAGTACTTC.

This clonotype was recorded at least ten times. The rearrangement uses TRBV5-1 and TRBJ1-1; a possible D gene is TRBD1 (5 bases). Germline CDR1 reads SGHRS; CDR2 reads YFSETQ. This CDR3 is built from 16 residues. Between the trimmed V and J ends, which lost 0 bases and 0 bases, there was a span of 12 bases. Here the CDR3 DNA reads TGCGCCAGCAGCTTGGCCCTCGGGACTGTGAACACTGAAGCTTTCTTT. Translation: CASSLALGTVNTEAFF.

This clonotype was seen more than once but under ten times. The chain couples TRBV7-3 to TRBJ1-6; a possible D gene is TRBD1 (6 bases). Looked up from germline, CDR1 is SGHTA and CDR2 is FQGTGA. The CDR3 length is 16 residues. V was trimmed by 5 bases and J by 7 bases, leaving 18 bases between them. CDR3 region: CASSPIEGDLNSPLHF. CDR3 sequence (DNA): TGTGCCAGCAGCCCCATTGAGGGGGATTTGAATTCACCCCTCCACTTT. The complete variable domain, with remaining parts taken from reference TRBV7-3 and TRBJ1-6, reads GAGVSQTPSNKVTEKGKYVELRCDPISGHTALYWYRQSLGQGPEFLIYFQGTGAADDSGLPNDRFFAVRPEGSVSTLKIQRTERGDSAVYLCASSPIEGDLNSPLHFGNGTRLTVT.

This clonotype has a count of ten or more. This rearrangement joins TRBV12-3 or TRBV12-4 to TRBJ1-6; D is perhaps TRBD1 (6 bases). The V and J ends lost 5 bases and 6 bases respectively, with 11 bases between them. This CDR3 has 14 amino acids. This chain's CDR3 is CASSQKQGNSPLHF. The CDR3 coding sequence is TGTGCCAGCAGTCAGAAACAGGGTAATTCACCCCTCCACTTT.

This clonotype turned up a few times. This sequence joins TRBV5-6 and TRBJ2-4, with D possibly being TRBD2 (5 bases). CDR1 and CDR2 from the germline V gene are SGHDT and YYEEEE. The V gene lost 0 bases and the J gene lost 10 bases, with 14 bases spanning the gap. This CDR3 region has 14 residues. The CDR3 DNA reads TGTGCCAGCAGCTTGGTTGCAGGCCCGGGAATTCAGTACTTC. This codes for CASSLVAGPGIQYF.

The chain recombines TRBV29-1 with TRBJ2-3, with D perhaps TRBD1 (5 bases). Germline loops: CDR1 SQVTM, CDR2 ANQGSEA. V was clipped by 2 bases and J by 3 bases, with 9 bases between them. CDR3 length: 13 amino acids. This CDR3 reads CSVEPGATDTQYF. CDR3 nucleotides: TGCAGCGTTGAACCTGGGGCTACAGATACGCAGTATTTT.

This clonotype has at least ten counts. The chain couples TRBV7-3 to TRBJ2-1; TRBD2 might be the D (6 bases). The CDR3 totals 13 residues. CDR1 is SGHTA, CDR2 FQGTGA, per germline. V lost 4 bases to trimming and J lost 6 bases, with 10 bases between them. The CDR3 here is CASSSFSGNEQFF. CDR3 bases: TGTGCCAGCAGCTCATTTAGCGGCAATGAGCAGTTCTTC.